Listed below are T cell receptor beta chains from one sample, sequenced in a study of shared T cell receptors in the human thymus. TCRdb's table, derived via immunoSEQ multiplex PCR, lists solely in-frame clones and lacks some. The sample holds about 710,000 clones, about 90% seen once. These data were also filed under a second study, of human thymus T cells.

The sample comprised thymocytes. These receptors came from a boy younger than two with a congenital heart defect. CDR3s include the opening cysteine and the closing phenylalanine or tryptophan. The D gene is left open where the match is weak. The size of a clone is reported for some rows only, either as once, few or many, or as a class for expanded clones.

j_call v_call clone_size d_call cdr3_aa cdr3_nt
TRBJ2-1 TRBV7-2 once . CASSPTSNTYNEQFF TGTGCCAGCAGCCCGACTAGTAACACCTACAATGAGCAGTTCTTC
TRBJ1-2 TRBV10-3 . TRBD1 CATTPGQGVLGGYTF TGTGCTACCACACCGGGACAGGGGGTTTTGGGTGGCTACACCTTC
TRBJ2-3 TRBV10-2 . TRBD2 CASSGLAGVSTDTQYF TGCGCCAGCAGCGGGTTAGCGGGAGTTTCGACAGATACGCAGTATTTT
TRBJ2-7 TRBV28 . TRBD1 CASSLPLPKDRAFYEQYF TGTGCCAGCAGTTTGCCACTCCCGAAGGACAGGGCGTTCTACGAGCAGTACTTC
TRBJ2-5 TRBV4-2 once TRBD2 CASSQLSGRLQETQYF TGTGCCAGCAGCCAATTAAGCGGGAGACTCCAAGAGACCCAGTACTTC
TRBJ2-2 TRBV6-5 . . CASNPLGGPTGELFF TGTGCCAGCAACCCGCTTGGAGGTCCCACCGGGGAGCTGTTTTTT
TRBJ2-2 TRBV4-1 . TRBD2 CASSPGGGELFF TGCGCCAGCAGCCCGGGGGGCGGGGAGCTGTTTTTT
TRBJ1-2 TRBV5-5 . TRBD1 CASSLEGQERYGYTF TGTGCCAGCAGCTTGGAGGGACAGGAGAGATATGGCTACACCTTC
TRBJ1-5 TRBV4-2 . . CASSQDPQGNQPQHF TGTGCCAGCAGCCAAGATCCGCAGGGTAATCAGCCCCAGCATTTT
TRBJ1-5 TRBV28 . TRBD1 CASSVVGPQTDSTGGLGNQPQHF TGTGCCAGCAGCGTCGTGGGCCCCCAAACAGATTCGACAGGGGGACTGGGCAATCAGCCCCAGCATTTT
TRBJ1-2 TRBV27 . . CASSPFPKGGLECGYTF TGTGCCAGCAGTCCCTTCCCCAAAGGTGGGCTCGAATGCGGCTACACCTTC
TRBJ1-2 TRBV6-5 . . CASSPTRGRVYGYTF TGTGCCAGCAGCCCTACGAGAGGGCGGGTCTATGGCTACACCTTC
TRBJ2-3 TRBV28 . TRBD2 CASRPDERGPTDTQYF TGTGCCAGCAGACCGGACGAGCGGGGCCCCACAGATACGCAGTATTTT
TRBJ1-3 TRBV6-5 once TRBD1 CASRRQGHSGNTIYF TGTGCCAGCAGACGACAGGGCCACTCTGGAAACACCATATATTTT
TRBJ1-5 TRBV5-7 few TRBD1 CASSTDRGSWPQHF TGTGCCAGCAGCACGGACAGGGGTTCTTGGCCCCAGCATTTT
TRBJ2-4 TRBV27 . . CASSSQGGKEKNIQYF TGTGCCAGCAGTTCGCAAGGGGGAAAGGAGAAAAACATTCAGTACTTC